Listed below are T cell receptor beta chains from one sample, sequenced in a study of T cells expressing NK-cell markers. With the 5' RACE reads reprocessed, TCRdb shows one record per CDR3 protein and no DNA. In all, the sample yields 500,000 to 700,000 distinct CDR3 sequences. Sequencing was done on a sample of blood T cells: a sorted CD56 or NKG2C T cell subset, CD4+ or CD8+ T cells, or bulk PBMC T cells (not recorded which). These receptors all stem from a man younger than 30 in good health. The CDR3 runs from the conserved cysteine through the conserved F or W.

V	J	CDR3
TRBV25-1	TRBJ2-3	CATSGADTQYF
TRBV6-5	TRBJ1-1	CAISYRDRGRDGTEAFF
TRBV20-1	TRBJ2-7	CSAPTDLYEQYF
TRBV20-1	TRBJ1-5	CSAREGDVQPQHF
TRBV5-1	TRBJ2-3	CASSSLGLAGRTDTQYF
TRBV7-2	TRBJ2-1	CASSLAETTYNEQFF
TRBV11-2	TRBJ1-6	CASSSNSGQYNSPLHF
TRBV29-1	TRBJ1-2	CSVPSAGAVQGYTF
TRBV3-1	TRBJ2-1	CASSPRATSGSKQFF
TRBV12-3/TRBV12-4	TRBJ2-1	CASTRVGRWEQFF
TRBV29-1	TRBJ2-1	CVRVADWAYNEQFF
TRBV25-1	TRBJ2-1	CASSEFDRGLFNEQFF
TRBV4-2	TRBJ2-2	CASSQDRLAGPTGELFF
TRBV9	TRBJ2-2	CASSVGGTAGGPGSTGELFF
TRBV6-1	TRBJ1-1	CASTLTSSGGTEAFF
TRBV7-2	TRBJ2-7	CASRRTRDSSYEQYF
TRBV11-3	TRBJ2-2	CASSPIWGQLFF
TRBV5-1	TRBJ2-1	CASSLTVTENNEQFF
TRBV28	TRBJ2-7	CASSLSPRGGRGEQYF
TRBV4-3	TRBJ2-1	CASSQGSGSYNEQFF
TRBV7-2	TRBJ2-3	CASSLLTLASTDTQYF
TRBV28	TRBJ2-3	CASRPPGQIITDTQYF
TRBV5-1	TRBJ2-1	CASSPWSDRASYNEQFF
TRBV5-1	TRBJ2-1	CASSQTSGEYNEQFF
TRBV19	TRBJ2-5	CATSRTSGKETQYF
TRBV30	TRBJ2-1	CAWARLVSNEQFF
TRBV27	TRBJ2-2	CASAGSLNTGELFF
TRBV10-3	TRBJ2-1	CAMALGSLGFNEQFF
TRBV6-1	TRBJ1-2	CASWAAVVYGYTF
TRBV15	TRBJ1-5	CATTRGDSNQPQHF
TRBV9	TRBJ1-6	CASSIGENSPLHF
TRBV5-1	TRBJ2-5	CASSLAEARVRIRETQYF
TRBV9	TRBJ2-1	CASSTAGGLNEQFF
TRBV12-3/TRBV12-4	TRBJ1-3	CASNPPEGNTIYF
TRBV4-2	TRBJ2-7	CASSQDYREGKYEQYF
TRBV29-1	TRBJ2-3	CSVESASGLLGGPDTQYF
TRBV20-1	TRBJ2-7	CSAMGQAKGLFNEQYF
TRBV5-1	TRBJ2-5	CASSSAQETQYF
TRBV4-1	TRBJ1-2	CASSQETGNYGYTF
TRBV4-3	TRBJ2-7	CASSQGLAGGPGIYEQYF
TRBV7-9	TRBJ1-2	CASSLGQGFDYGYTF
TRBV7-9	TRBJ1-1	CASSSQTGVNTEAFF
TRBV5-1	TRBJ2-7	CASRPGFGGTGVLYEQYF
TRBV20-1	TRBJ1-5	CSVGTGAQPQHF
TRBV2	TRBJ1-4	CASSMGQGHEKLFF
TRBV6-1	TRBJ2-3	CASREGSGTNTDTQYF
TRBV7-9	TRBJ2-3	CASSLGSRALDTDTQYF
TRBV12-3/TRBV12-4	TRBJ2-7	CASSPLDEQYF
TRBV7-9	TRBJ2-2	CASSFTGPPNTGELFF
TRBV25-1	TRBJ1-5	CASISSGMRNQPQHF
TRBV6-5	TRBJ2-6	CASSYSGAGVGANVLTF
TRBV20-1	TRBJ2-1	CSARDSPGVAIYNEQFF
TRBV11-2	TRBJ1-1	CASSKQGVNTEAFF
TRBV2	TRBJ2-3	CASSPLQILSSTDTQYF
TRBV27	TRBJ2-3	CASSLGTVYTDTQYF
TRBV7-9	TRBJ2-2	CASSLDGGAKLPGELFF
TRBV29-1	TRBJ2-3	CSVQRTSTQYTQYF